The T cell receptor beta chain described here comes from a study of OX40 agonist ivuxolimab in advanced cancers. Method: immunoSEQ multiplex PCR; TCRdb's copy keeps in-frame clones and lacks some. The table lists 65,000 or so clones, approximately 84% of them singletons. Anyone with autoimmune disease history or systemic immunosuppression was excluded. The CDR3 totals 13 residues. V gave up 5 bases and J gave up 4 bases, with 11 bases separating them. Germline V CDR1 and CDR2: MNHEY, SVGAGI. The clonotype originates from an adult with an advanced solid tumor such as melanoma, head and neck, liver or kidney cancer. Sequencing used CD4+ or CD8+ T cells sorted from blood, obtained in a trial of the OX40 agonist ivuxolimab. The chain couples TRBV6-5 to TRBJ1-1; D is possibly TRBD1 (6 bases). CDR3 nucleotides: TGTGCCAGCAGTCTGCCAGGGGCCACTGAAGCTTTCTTT. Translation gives CASSLPGATEAFF.